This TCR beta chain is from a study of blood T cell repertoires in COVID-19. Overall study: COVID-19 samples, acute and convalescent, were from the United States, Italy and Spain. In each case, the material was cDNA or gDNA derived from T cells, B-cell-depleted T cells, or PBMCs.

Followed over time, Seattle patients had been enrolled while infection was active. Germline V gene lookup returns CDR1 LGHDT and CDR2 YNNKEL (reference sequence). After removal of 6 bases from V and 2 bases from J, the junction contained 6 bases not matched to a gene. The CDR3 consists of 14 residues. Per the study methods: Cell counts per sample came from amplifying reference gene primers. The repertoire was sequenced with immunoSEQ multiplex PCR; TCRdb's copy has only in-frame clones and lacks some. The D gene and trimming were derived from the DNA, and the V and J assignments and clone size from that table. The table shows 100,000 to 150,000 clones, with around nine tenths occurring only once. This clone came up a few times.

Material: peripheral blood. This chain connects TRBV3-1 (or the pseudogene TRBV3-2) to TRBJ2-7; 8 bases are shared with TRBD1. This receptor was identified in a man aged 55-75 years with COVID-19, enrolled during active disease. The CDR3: CASRPGGRTYEQYF. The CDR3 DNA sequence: TGTGCCAGCAGGCCAGGGGGCCGGACCTACGAGCAGTACTTC.